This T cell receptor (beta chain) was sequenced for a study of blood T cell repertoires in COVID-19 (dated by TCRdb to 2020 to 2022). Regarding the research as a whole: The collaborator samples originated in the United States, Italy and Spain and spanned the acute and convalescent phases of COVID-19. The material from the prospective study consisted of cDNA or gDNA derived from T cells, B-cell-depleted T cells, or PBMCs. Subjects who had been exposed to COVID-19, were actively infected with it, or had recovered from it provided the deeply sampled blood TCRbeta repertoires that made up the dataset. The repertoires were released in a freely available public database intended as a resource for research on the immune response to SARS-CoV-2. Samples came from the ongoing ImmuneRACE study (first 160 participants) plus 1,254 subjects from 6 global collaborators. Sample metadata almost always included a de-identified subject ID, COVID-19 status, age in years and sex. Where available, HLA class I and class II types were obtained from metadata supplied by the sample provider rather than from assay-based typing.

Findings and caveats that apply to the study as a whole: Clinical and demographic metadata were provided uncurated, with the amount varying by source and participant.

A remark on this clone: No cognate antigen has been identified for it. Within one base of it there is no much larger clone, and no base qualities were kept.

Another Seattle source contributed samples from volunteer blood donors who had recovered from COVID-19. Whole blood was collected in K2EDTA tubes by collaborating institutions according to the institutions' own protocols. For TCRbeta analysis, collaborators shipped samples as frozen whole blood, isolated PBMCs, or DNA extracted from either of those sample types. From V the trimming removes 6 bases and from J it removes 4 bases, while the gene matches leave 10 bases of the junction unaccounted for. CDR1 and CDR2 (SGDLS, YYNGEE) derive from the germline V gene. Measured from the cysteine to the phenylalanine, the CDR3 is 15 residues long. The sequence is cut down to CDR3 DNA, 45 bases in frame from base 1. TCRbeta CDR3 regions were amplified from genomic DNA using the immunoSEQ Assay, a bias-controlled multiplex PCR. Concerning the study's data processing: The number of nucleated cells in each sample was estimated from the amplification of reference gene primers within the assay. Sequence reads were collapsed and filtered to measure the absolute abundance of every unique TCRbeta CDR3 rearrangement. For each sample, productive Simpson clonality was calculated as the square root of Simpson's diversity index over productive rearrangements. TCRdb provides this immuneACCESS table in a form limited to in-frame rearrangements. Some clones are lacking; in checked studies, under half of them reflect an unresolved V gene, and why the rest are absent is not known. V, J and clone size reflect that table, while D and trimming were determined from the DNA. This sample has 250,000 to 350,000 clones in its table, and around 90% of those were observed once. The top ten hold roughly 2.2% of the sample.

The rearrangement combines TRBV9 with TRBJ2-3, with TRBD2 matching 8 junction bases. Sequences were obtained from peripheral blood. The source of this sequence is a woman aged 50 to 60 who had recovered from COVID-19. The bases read TGTGCCAGCACCCCTGGGCGGGGGGCTGCAGATACGCAGTATTTT. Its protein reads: CASTPGRGAADTQYF.